This T cell receptor beta chain came from a study of cytomegalovirus exposure and HLA in healthy donors. Primers included in the PCR were 60 Vbeta and 13 Jbeta primers. Produced via immunoSEQ multiplex PCR; TCRdb's table is partial and in-frame only. The sample holds nearly 110,000 clones, roughly 71% seen once. Study observations and caveats: Earlier results showed most TCR beta V segments being productive about 87% or about 30% of the time. In a later analysis, HLA-associated TCR beta chains were more clonally expanded than equally common others. Presence/absence analyses supposed approximately even sequencing depth among donors.

The CDR3 is 14 residues long. Germline V gene data show CDR1 as SQVTM and CDR2 as ANQGSEA. With V trimmed by 1 base and J by 4 bases, 3 bases remained unmatched. A remark on this clone: Its cognate antigen is unknown.

This chain connects TRBV29-1 to TRBJ1-2; 10 nucleotides line up with TRBD1. Sequenced: PBMCs. The origin of this receptor is a male donor in good health and CMV-seropositive. In DNA form, the CDR3 reads TGCAGCGTTGAAGGACAGGGGGCGGGCTATGGCTACACCTTC. Translating gives CSVEGQGAGYGYTF.